The clone carrying this T cell receptor (beta chain) has a count of ten or more. This entry belongs to a study of spatial heterogeneity in lung cancer. Study-wide context: Those follow-up PBMC samples that were available underwent sequencing, at a median interval of around 23 months following resection. Detection of beta-chain sequences consistently exceeded that of alpha-chain sequences.

TCRdb re-analysed the 5' RACE reads in MiXCR, keeping a single row per CDR3 protein. The sample holds tens of thousands of distinct CDR3 sequences, roughly 19% seen once. Noted time point: blood at routine non-recurrence follow-up after resection. This clonotype was obtained from a male donor with early-stage non-small cell lung cancer. Sequenced material: PBMCs, taken at follow-up.

CDR3 DNA: TGTGCCAGCAGTAAAAACGCGACGAGCGGGGGAACTACCTACGAGCAGTACGTC. This encodes CASSKNATSGGTTYEQYV. The V and J genes are TRBV6-9 and TRBJ2-7, with TRBD2 matching 8 bases. This CDR3 has 18 amino acids. The J segment lost 2 bases and the V segment lost 5 bases, leaving 17 bases of the junction unmatched. Germline V gives CDR1 MNHGY, CDR2 SVAAGI.